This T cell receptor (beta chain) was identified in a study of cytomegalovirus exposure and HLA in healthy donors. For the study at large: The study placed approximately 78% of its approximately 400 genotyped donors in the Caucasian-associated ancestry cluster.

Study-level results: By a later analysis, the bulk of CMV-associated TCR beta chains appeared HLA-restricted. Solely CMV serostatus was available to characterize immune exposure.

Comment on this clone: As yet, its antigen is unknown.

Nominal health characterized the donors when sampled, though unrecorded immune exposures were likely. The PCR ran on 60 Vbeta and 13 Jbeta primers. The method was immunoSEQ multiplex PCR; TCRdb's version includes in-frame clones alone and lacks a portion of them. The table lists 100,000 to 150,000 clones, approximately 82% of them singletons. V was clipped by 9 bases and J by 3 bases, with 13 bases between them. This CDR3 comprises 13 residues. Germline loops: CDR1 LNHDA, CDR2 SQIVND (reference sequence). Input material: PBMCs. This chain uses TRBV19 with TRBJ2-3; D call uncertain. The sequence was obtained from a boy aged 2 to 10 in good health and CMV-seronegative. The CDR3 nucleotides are TGTGCCAGCGCCCTCCGGCGGACAGATACGCAGTATTTT. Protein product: CASALRRTDTQYF.